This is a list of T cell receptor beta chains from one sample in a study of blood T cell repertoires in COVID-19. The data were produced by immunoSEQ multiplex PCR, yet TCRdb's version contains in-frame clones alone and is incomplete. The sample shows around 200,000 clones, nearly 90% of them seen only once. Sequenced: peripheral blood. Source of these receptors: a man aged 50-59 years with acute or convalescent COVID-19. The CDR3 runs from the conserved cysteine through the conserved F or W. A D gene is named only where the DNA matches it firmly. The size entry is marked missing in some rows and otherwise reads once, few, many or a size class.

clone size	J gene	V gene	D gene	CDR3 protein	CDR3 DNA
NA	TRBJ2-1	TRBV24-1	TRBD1	CATSDPGQGTNNEQFF	TGTGCCACCAGTGACCCAGGACAGGGAACGAACAATGAGCAGTTCTTC
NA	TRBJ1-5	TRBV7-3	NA	CASSFSGGSRPQHF	TGTGCCAGCAGCTTCAGTGGAGGTTCTAGGCCCCAGCATTTT
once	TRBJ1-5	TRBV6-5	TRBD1	CASSWDRGNQPQHF	TGTGCCAGCAGTTGGGACAGGGGGAATCAGCCCCAGCATTTT
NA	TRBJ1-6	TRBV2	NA	CASRLTASSYNSPLHF	TGTGCCAGCAGGCTGACAGCGAGCTCCTATAATTCACCCCTCCACTTT
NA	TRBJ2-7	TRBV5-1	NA	CASSLWGPTNEQYF	TGCGCCAGCAGCTTGTGGGGGCCCACGAACGAGCAGTACTTC
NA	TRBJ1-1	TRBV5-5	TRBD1	CASSSDRGFTEAFF	TGTGCCAGCAGCTCCGACAGGGGGTTTACTGAAGCTTTCTTT
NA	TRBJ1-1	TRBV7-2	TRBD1	CASSSGQALNTEAFF	TGTGCCAGCAGCTCGGGACAGGCGCTGAACACTGAAGCTTTCTTT
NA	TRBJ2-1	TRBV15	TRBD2	CATSRASGGANEQFF	TGTGCCACCAGCAGGGCTAGCGGGGGAGCCAATGAGCAGTTCTTC
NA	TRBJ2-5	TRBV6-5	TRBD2	CASRRSSGGETQYF	TGTGCCAGCAGGCGCTCTAGCGGGGGTGAGACCCAGTACTTC
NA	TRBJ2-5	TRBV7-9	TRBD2	CASSANAGGETQYF	TGTGCCAGCAGTGCCAATGCGGGGGGAGAGACCCAGTACTTC
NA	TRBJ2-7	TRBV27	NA	CASSLRETREQYF	TGTGCCAGCAGTTTGCGGGAAACTCGCGAGCAGTACTTC
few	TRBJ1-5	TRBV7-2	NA	CASSLRRGSNQPQHF	TGTGCCAGCAGCTTACGAAGGGGTAGCAATCAGCCCCAGCATTTT
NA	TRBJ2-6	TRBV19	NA	CASSLRDSGANVLTF	TGTGCCAGTAGTCTCCGGGACTCTGGGGCCAACGTCCTGACTTTC
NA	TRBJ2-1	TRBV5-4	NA	CASSVRTAYSYNEQFF	TGTGCCAGCAGCGTAAGGACTGCATACTCCTACAATGAGCAGTTCTTC
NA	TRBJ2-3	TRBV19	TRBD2	CASRAGGKFGLSGTQYF	TGTGCCAGTAGAGCGGGAGGAAAGTTTGGGCTTTCGGGTACGCAGTATTTT
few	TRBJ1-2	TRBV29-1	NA	CSVAHQANYGYTF	TGCAGCGTTGCACACCAGGCTAACTATGGCTACACCTTC
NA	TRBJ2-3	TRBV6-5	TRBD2	CASSAGGPTDTQYF	TGTGCCAGCAGCGCGGGAGGCCCCACAGATACGCAGTATTTT
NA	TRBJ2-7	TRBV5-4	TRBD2	CASSLYGLAGAAHEQYF	TGTGCCAGCAGCTTGTACGGACTAGCGGGGGCCGCCCACGAGCAGTACTTC
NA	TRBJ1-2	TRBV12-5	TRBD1	CASGLHRGGYGYTF	TGTGCTAGTGGTTTGCACAGGGGTGGCTATGGCTACACCTTC
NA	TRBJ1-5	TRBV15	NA	CATSSSLDQPQHF	TGTGCCACCAGCAGTAGTCTGGATCAGCCCCAGCATTTT
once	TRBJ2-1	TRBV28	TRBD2	CASSFTGLAARTYNEQFF	TGTGCCAGCAGTTTCACGGGACTAGCGGCACGAACGTACAATGAGCAGTTCTTC
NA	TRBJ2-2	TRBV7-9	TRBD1	CASSFRDRVDGELFF	TGTGCCAGCAGCTTCCGGGACAGAGTAGACGGGGAGCTGTTTTTT
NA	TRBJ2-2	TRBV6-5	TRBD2	CASRTSGESGELFF	TGTGCCAGCAGGACTAGCGGGGAGTCCGGGGAGCTGTTTTTT
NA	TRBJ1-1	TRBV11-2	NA	CASRPWGGNREAFF	TGTGCCAGCAGGCCGTGGGGGGGGAACAGGGAAGCTTTCTTT
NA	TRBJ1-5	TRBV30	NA	CAWSVDINQPQHF	TGTGCCTGGAGCGTTGACATCAATCAGCCCCAGCATTTT
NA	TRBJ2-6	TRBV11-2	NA	CASSSRRSGANVLTF	TGTGCCAGCAGCTCCCGTCGGTCCGGGGCCAACGTCCTGACTTTC
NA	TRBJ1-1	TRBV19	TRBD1	CASRKPGQGYTEAFF	TGTGCCAGTAGAAAACCGGGACAGGGTTACACTGAAGCTTTCTTT
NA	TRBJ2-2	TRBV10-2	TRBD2	CASRLAANTGELFF	TGCGCCAGCAGGCTAGCGGCGAACACCGGGGAGCTGTTTTTT
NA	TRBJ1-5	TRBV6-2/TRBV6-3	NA	CASSYLPWVDIGSQPQHF	TGTGCCAGCAGTTACCTACCCTGGGTCGACATTGGGTCTCAGCCCCAGCATTTT
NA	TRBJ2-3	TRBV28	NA	CASSPPGGGSDTQYF	TGTGCCAGCAGCCCCCCGGGGGGCGGGTCAGATACGCAGTATTTT
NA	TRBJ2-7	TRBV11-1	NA	CASLKGDEQYF	TGTGCCAGCTTAAAAGGGGACGAGCAGTACTTC
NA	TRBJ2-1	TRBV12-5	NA	CANGLALGLYNEQFF	TGTGCTAATGGTTTGGCCTTGGGACTGTACAATGAGCAGTTCTTC